The sequence of this T cell receptor (beta chain) was determined in a study of T cell responses to AZD1222 COVID-19 vaccine. Generated by immunoSEQ multiplex PCR, the TCRdb table keeps only in-frame clones and is missing some. The repertoire holds fewer than 110,000 clones, with approximately 88% as singletons. Findings of the study overall: As reported, nearly half of all spike-specific TCRs target variant regions that are unmutated.

In the case of this clone: Its target is not known.

The V and J ends lost 2 bases and 2 bases, in that order; junction bases with no gene match: 6. This CDR3 comprises 16 residues. CDR1 is LGHDT and CDR2 is YNNKEL in the germline V gene (reference sequence). Here the sequenced sample was peripheral blood, taken on day 0 of AZD1222 vaccination. The V and J genes are TRBV3-1 (or the pseudogene TRBV3-2) and TRBJ2-1; 7 nucleotides agree with TRBD2. The TCR comes from an adult in good health. The CDR3 nucleotides are TGTGCCAGCAGCCAACAAGGCGGACTAGCCTACAATGAGCAGTTCTTC. This gives the protein CASSQQGGLAYNEQFF.